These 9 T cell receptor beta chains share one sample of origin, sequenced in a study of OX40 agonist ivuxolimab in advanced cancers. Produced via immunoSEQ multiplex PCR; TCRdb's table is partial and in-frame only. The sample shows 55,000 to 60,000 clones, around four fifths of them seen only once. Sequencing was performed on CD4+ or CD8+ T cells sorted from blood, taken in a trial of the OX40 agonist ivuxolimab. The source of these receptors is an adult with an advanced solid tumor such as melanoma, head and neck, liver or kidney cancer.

In DNA, the CDR3 is TGTGCCAGCAGCTCCCCTGACAAGTCCTACGAGCAGTACTTC. Amino acids: CASSSPDKSYEQYF. The J gene is TRBJ2-5, the V gene TRBV6-1, with D unresolved. The DNA end is more similar to TRBJ2-7, so the J call may be wrong. The CDR3 has 14 residues. Germline CDR1 MNHNS, CDR2 SASEGT.

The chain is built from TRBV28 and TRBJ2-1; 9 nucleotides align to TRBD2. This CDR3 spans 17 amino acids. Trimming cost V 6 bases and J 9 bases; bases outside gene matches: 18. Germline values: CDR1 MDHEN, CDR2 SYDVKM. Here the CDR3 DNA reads TGTGCCAGCAGCCCCCCCGCGGGGGGGGCAAGGCGGAGTGAGCAGTTCTTC. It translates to CASSPPAGGARRSEQFF.

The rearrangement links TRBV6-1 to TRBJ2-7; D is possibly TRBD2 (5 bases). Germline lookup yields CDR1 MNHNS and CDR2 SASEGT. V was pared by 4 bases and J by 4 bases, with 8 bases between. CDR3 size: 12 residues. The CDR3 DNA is TGTGCCAGCAGTGTTGAGGGTTACGAGCAGTACTTC. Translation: CASSVEGYEQYF.

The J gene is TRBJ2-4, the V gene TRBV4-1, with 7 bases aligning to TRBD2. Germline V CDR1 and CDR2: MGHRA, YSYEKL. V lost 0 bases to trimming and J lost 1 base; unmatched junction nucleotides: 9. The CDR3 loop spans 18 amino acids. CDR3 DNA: TGCGCCAGCAGCCAAGATATGGGAGGGGTTGGGGCCAAAAACATTCAGTACTTC. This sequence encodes CASSQDMGGVGAKNIQYF.

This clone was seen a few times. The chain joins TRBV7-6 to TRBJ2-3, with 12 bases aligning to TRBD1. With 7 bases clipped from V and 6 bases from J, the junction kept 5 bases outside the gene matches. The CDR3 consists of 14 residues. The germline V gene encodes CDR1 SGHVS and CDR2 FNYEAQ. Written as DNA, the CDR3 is TGTGCCAGCACCGACGGGACAGGGGGCGATACGCAGTATTTT. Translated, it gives CASTDGTGGDTQYF.

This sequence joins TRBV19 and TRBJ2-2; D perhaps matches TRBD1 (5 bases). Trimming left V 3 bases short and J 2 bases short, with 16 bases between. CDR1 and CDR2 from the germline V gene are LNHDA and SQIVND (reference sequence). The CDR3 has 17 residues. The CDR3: CASSIWGPTDNTGELFF. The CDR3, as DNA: TGTGCCAGTAGTATTTGGGGCCCCACAGATAACACCGGGGAGCTGTTTTTT. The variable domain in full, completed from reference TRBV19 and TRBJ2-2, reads DGGITQSPKYLFRKEGQNVTLSCEQNLNHDAMYWYRQDPGQGLRLIYYSQIVNDFQKGDIAEGYSVSREKKESFPLTVTSAQKNPTAFYLCASSIWGPTDNTGELFFGEGSRLTVL.

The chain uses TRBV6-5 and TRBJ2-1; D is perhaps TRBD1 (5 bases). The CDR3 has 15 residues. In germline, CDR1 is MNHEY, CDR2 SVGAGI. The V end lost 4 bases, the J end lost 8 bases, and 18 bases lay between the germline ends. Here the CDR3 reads CASSSPGRVGDEQFF. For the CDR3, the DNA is TGTGCCAGCAGTTCCCCGGGCAGGGTGGGCGATGAGCAGTTCTTC.

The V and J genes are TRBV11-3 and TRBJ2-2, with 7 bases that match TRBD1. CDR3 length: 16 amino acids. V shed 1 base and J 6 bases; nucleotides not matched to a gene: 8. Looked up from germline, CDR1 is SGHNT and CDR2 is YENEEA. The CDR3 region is CASSLVPPTGAGELFF. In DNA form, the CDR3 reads TGTGCCAGCAGCTTAGTTCCCCCCACAGGGGCCGGGGAGCTGTTTTTT. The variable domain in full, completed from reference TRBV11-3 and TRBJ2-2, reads EAGVVQSPRYKIIEKKQPVAFWCNPISGHNTLYWYLQNLGQGPELLIRYENEEAVDDSQLPKDRFSAERLKGVDSTLKIQPAELGDSAVYLCASSLVPPTGAGELFFGEGSRLTVL.

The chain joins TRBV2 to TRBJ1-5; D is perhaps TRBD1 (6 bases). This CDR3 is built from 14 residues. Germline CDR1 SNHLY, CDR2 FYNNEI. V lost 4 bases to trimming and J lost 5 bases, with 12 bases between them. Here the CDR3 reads CASSVFEGDQPQHF. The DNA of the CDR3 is TGTGCCAGCAGTGTTTTCGAGGGGGATCAGCCCCAGCATTTT.